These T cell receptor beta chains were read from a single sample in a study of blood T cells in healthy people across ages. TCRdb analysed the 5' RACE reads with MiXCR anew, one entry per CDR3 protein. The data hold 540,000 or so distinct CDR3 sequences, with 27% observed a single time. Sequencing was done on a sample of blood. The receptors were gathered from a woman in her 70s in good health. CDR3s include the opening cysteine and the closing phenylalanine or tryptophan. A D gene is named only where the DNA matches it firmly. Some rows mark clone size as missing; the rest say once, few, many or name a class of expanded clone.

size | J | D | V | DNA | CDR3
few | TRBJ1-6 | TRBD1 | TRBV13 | TGTGCCAGCAGCTTAGGGGACAGGGGTAATTCACCCCTCCACTTT | CASSLGDRGNSPLHF
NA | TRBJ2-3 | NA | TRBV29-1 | TGCAGCGTTGACCGGAGGGGTGCAGATACGCGGTATTTT | CSVDRRGADTRYF
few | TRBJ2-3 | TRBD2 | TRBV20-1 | TGCAGTGCCTCAGCGGGGCGAGGCACAGATACGCAGTATTTT | CSASAGRGTDTQYF
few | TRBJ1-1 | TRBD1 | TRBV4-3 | TGCGCCAGCACTAGACAGGGGGGCGTGAACACTGAAGCTTTCTTT | CASTRQGGVNTEAFF
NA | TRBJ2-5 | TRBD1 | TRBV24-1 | TGTGCCACTAGTGATTGGACAGGGAGAATGGAGACCCAGTACTTC | CATSDWTGRMETQYF
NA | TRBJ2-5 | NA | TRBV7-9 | TGTGCCAGCAGCTTACAGGCAGCGGTGGAGACCCAGTACTTC | CASSLQAAVETQYF
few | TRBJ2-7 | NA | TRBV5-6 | TGTGCCAGCAGCTTGGGGCTGCTAGCCTACGAGCAGTACTTC | CASSLGLLAYEQYF
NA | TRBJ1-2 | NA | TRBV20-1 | TGCAGTGCCGCCCGGGGGGGAGAAGGAGATGGCTACACCTTC | CSAARGGEGDGYTF
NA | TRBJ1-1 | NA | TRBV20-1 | TGCAGTGCCAAGACGGTGCTGTACACTGAAGCTTTCTTT | CSAKTVLYTEAFF
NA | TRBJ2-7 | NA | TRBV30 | TGTGCCTGGAGTTTGTGGTATCCCTACGAGCAGTACTTC | CAWSLWYPYEQYF
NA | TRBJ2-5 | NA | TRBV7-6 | TGTGCCAGCAGCACCACTTCCTACCCCACTCGGGAGACCCAGTACTTC | CASSTTSYPTRETQYF
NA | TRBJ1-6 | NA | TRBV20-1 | TGCAGTGCTAGAGGTGGGGATCCCAGGGATTCACCCCTCCACTTT | CSARGGDPRDSPLHF
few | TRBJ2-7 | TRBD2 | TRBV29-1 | TGCAGCGTGGCCTACATGGGGAGGGACGAGCAGTACTTC | CSVAYMGRDEQYF
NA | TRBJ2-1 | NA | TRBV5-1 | TGCGCCAGCAGCTTGGAGGGGGGACGGGGGTTCTTC | CASSLEGGRGFF
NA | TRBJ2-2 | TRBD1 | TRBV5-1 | TGCGCCAGCGGGGGACAGGGGAACACCGGGGAGCTGTTTTTT | CASGGQGNTGELFF
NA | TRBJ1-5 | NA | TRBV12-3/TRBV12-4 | TGTGCCAGCAGTTTAGAGGGGGGGGGCAATCAGCCCCAGCATTTT | CASSLEGGGNQPQHF
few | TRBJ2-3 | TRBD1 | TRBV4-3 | TGCGCCAGCAGCCCGCTCCTCTCCGGGACAGGGGCCCACATATCTAGCACAGATACGCAGTATTTT | CASSPLLSGTGAHISSTDTQYF
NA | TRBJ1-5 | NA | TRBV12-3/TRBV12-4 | TGTGCCAGCAGTCTGGGTGTAGGGAACAATCAGCCCCAGCATTTT | CASSLGVGNNQPQHF
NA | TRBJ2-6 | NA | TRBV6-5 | TGTGCCAGCAGGCTATCCTTCGGGGCCAACGTCCTGACTTTC | CASRLSFGANVLTF
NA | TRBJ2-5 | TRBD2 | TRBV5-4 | TGTGCCAGCACCCTAGCGGGGGGAGGCCAAGAGCCCCAGTACTTC | CASTLAGGGQEPQYF
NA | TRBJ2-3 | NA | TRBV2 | TGTGCCAGCAGTGGATATATTAGCACAGATACGCAGTATTTT | CASSGYISTDTQYF
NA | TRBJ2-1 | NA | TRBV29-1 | TGCAGCGTTAGTGCGGACCTCTCCTACAATGAGCAGTTCTTC | CSVSADLSYNEQFF
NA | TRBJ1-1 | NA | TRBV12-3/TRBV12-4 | TGTGCCAGCAGTTTAGCAGATTACACTGAAGCTTTCTTT | CASSLADYTEAFF
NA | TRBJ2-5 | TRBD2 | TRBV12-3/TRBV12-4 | TGTGCCAGCAGTTTTGTCCTAGCGGGAGGGGTGGAGACCCAGTACTTC | CASSFVLAGGVETQYF
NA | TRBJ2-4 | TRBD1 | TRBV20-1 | TGCAGTGCTAGAGATCCCAGCGGACAGGAGCTAGCCAAAAACATTCAGTACTTC | CSARDPSGQELAKNIQYF
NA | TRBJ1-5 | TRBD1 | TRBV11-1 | TGTGCCAGCAGCTTAGGACAGGGGATTCAGCCCCAGCATTTT | CASSLGQGIQPQHF
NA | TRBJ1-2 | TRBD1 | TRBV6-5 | TGTGCCAGCGGACAGACAGGGCTATTCTATGGCTACACCTTC | CASGQTGLFYGYTF
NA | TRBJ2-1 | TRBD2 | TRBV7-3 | TGTGCCAGCAGCTTAGGCGGGGGGGCCATGGATGAGCAGTTCTTC | CASSLGGGAMDEQFF
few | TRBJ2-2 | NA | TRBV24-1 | TGTGCCACCAGTGATCCCGGGACCGCGAACACCGGGGAGCTGTTTTTT | CATSDPGTANTGELFF
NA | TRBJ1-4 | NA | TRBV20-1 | TGCAGTGCTAGTAGGCCCCTGGCGGCCGCGGGTGAAAAGCTGTTTTTT | CSASRPLAAAGEKLFF
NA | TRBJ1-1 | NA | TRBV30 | TGTGCCTGGAAGGTCTCAGAGAACACTGAAGCTTTCTTT | CAWKVSENTEAFF
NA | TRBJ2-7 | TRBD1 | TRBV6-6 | TGTGCCAGCAGCCTCCTAGGACAGGGCTACGAGCAGTACTTC | CASSLLGQGYEQYF
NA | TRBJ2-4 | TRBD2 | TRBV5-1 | TGCGCCAGCAGCCCCGGTGCTAGCGGGGGGGAAAAAAACATTCAGTACTTC | CASSPGASGGEKNIQYF
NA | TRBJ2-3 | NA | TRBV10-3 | TGTGCCATCAGTGAGGGACTGGCAGTGAGCACAGATACGCAGTATTTT | CAISEGLAVSTDTQYF